This T cell receptor (beta chain) stems from a study of blood T cell repertoires in COVID-19. Generated by immunoSEQ multiplex PCR, the TCRdb table keeps only in-frame clones and is missing some. The sample lists approximately 260,000 clones, approximately 81% seen once, with more than 6.5% in the top ten. CDR1 is SNHLY and CDR2 is FYNNEI in the germline V gene. V lost 6 bases and J lost 4; bases outside the gene matches: 3. The CDR3 runs 13 residues. This clonotype was sampled from a woman in her 50s who had been exposed to COVID-19. Sample: PBMCs or T cells enriched from blood (not recorded which). The V gene is TRBV2, the J gene TRBJ2-7; TRBD1 agrees at 10 bases. CDR3 in amino acids: CASRGQGRYEQYF. CDR3 DNA sequence: TGTGCCAGCAGGGGACAGGGGCGGTACGAGCAGTACTTC. Full variable domain (rest looked up from reference TRBV2 and TRBJ2-7): EPEVTQTPSHQVTQMGQEVILRCVPISNHLYFYWYRQILGQKVEFLVSFYNNEISEKSEIFDDQFSVERPDGSNFTLKIRSTKLEDSAMYFCASRGQGRYEQYFGPGTRLTVT.